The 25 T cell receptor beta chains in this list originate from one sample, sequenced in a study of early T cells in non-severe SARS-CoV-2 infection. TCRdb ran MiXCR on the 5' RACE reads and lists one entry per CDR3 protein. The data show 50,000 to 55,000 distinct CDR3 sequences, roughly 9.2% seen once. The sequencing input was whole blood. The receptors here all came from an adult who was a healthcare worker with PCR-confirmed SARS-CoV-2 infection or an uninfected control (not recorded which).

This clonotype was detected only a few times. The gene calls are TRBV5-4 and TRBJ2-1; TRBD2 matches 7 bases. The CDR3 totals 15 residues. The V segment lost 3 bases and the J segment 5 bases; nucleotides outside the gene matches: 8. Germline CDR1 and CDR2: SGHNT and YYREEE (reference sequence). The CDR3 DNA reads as TGTGCCAGCAGCTCCCGGGGGGAGAGAAACAATGAGCAGTTCTTC. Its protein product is CASSSRGERNNEQFF.

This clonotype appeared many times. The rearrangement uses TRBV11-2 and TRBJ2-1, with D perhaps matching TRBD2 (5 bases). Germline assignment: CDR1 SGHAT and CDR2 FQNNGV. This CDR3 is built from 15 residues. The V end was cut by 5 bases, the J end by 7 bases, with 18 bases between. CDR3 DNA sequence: TGTGCCAGCAGCACTTTCCGAGGGAGAGGGAATGAGCAGTTCTTC. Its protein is CASSTFRGRGNEQFF.

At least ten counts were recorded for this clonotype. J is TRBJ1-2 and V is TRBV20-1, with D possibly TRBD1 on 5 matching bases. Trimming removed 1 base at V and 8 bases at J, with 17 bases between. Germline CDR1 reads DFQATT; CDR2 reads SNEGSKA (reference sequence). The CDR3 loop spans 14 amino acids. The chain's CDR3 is CSARGPGTSNGYTF. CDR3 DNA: TGCAGTGCTAGAGGCCCTGGGACTTCTAACGGCTACACCTTC.

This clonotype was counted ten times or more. Here the CDR3 reads CASGGTGGDTQYF. CDR3 DNA sequence: TGTGCCAGCGGCGGGACAGGGGGAGATACGCAGTATTTT. The V call is TRBV6-9, the J call TRBJ2-3; TRBD1 matches 11 bases. With V trimmed by 8 bases and J by 5 bases, 3 bases remained unmatched. The CDR3 loop spans 13 amino acids. Germline-derived CDR1 and CDR2 are MNHGY and SVAAGI.

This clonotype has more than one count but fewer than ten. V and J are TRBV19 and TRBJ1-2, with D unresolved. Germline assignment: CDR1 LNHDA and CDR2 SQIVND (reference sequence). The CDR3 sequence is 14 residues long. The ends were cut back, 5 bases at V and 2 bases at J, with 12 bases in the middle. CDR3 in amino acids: CASSGGEQNYGYTF. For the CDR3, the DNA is TGTGCCAGTAGTGGAGGCGAACAGAACTATGGCTACACCTTC.

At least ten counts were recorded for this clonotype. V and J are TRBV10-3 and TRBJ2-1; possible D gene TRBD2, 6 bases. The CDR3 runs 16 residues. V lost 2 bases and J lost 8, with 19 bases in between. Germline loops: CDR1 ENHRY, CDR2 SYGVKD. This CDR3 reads CAISELGGNNGHEQFF. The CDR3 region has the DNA TGTGCCATCAGTGAGCTTGGCGGGAACAACGGGCATGAGCAGTTCTTC.

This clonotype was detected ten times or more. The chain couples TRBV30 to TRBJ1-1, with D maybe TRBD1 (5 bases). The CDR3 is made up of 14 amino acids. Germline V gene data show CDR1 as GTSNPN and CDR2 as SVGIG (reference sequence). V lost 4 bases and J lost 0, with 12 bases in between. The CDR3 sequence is CAWTQGVMNTEAFF. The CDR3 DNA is TGTGCCTGGACCCAGGGAGTCATGAACACTGAAGCTTTCTTT.

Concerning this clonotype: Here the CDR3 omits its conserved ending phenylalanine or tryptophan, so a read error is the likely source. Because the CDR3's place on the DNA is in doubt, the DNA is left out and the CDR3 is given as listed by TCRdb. Here the CDR3 reads CASMNRGLA. The rearrangement uses TRBV6-1 and TRBJ2-2; TRBD2 is the table's D call and was not checked against the DNA. The germline CDR1 and CDR2 sequences are MNHNS and SASEGT. The CDR3 region is 9 residues in length, termini included.

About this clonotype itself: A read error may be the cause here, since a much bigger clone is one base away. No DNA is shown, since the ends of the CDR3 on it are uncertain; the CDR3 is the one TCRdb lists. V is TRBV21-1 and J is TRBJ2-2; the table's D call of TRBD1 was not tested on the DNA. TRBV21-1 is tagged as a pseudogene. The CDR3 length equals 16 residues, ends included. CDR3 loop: CASRNHGQGTPGSCFF.

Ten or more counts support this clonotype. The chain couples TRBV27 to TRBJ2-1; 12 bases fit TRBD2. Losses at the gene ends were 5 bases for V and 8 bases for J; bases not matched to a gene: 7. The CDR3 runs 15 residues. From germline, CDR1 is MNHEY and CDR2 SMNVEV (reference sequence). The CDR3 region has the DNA TGTGCCAGCAGTCCTAGCGGGAGGGCTCGCGATGAGCAGTTCTTC. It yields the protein CASSPSGRARDEQFF.

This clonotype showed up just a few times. The CDR3: CASSEGNRASTDTQYF. In DNA, the CDR3 is TGTGCCAGCAGCGAGGGAAACAGGGCTAGCACAGATACGCAGTATTTT. The genes are TRBV2 and TRBJ2-3; D is possibly TRBD1 (6 bases). The CDR3 is made up of 16 amino acids. CDR1 SNHLY and CDR2 FYNNEI come from the germline V gene. Deletions cut 6 bases from V and 0 bases from J, with 16 bases between.

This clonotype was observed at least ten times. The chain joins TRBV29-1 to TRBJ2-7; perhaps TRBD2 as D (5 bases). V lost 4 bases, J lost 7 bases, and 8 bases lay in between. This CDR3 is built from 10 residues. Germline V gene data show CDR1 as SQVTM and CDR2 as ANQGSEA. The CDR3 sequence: CSVVGVEQYF. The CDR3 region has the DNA TGCAGCGTTGTCGGGGTTGAGCAGTACTTC.

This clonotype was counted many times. The CDR3 coding sequence is TGTGCCAGCAGCTTGAGACAGGGTACCGGCGCAGATACGCAGTATTTT. Encoded protein: CASSLRQGTGADTQYF. V and J are TRBV9 and TRBJ2-3, with TRBD1 matching 7 bases. V trimming: 4 bases; J trimming: 4 bases; junction bases outside the gene matches: 12. CDR1 and CDR2 (germline): SGDLS, YYNGEE. This CDR3 spans 16 amino acids.

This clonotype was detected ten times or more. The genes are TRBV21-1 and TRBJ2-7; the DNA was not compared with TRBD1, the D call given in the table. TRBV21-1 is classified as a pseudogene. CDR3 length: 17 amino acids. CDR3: CASSPLRRDMSSYEQYF. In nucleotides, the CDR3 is TGTGCCAGCAGCCCCCTTCGCCGGGACATGAGCTCCTACGAGCAGTACTTC.

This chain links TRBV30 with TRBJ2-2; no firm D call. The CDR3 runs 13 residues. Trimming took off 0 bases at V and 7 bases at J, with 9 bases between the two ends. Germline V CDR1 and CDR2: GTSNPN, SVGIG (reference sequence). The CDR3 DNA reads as TGTGCCTGGAGTGTAAGAGGTGGCGGGGAGCTGTTTTTT. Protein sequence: CAWSVRGGGELFF.

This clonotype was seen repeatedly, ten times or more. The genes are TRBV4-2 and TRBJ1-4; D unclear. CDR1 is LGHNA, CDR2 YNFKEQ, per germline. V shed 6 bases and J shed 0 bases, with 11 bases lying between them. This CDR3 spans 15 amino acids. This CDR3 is CASRYSRATNEKLFF. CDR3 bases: TGTGCCAGCAGGTATTCAAGGGCAACTAATGAAAAACTGTTTTTT.

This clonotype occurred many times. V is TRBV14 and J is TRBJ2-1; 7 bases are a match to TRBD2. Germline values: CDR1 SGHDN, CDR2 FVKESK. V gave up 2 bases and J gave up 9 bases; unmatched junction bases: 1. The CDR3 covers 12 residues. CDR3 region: CASSQWGGEQFF. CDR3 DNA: TGTGCCAGCAGCCAATGGGGGGGTGAGCAGTTCTTC.

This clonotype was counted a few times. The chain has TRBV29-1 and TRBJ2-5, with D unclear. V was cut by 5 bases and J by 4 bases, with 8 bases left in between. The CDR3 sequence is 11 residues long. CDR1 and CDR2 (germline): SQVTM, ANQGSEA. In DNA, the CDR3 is TGCAGCGTTTTGCCGGGAGAGACCCAGTACTTC. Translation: CSVLPGETQYF. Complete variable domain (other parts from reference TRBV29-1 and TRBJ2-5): SAVISQKPSRDICQRGTSLTIQCQVDSQVTMMFWYRQQPGQSLTLIATANQGSEATYESGFVIDKFPISRPNLTFSTLTVSNMSPEDSSIYLCSVLPGETQYFGPGTRLLVL.

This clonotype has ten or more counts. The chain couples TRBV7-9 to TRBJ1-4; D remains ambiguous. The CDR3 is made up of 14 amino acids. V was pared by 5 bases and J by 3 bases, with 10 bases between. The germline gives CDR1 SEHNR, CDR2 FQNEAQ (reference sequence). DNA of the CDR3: TGTGCCAGCAGCCCATACAGTCCTAATGAAAAACTGTTTTTT. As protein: CASSPYSPNEKLFF.

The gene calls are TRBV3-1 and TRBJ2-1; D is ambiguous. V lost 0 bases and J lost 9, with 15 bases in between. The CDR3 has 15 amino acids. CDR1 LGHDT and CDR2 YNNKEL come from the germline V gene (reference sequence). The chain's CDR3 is CASSQDRTPVGEQFF. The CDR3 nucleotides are TGTGCCAGCAGCCAAGATAGGACCCCGGTCGGTGAGCAGTTCTTC.

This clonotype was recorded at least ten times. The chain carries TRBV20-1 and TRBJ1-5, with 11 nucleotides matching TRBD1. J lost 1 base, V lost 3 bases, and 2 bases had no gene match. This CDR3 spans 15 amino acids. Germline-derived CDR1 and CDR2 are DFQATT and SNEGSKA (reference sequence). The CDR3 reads CSASRTGGSNQPQHF. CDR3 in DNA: TGCAGTGCTAGCCGGACAGGGGGCAGCAATCAGCCCCAGCATTTT.

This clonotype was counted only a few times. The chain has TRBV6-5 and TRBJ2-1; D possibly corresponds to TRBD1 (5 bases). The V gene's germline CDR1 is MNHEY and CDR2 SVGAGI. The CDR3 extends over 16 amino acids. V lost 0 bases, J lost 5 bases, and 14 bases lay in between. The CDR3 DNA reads TGTGCCAGCAGTTACTCGAGGCTGGGCAGGGACAATGAGCAGTTCTTC. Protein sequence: CASSYSRLGRDNEQFF.

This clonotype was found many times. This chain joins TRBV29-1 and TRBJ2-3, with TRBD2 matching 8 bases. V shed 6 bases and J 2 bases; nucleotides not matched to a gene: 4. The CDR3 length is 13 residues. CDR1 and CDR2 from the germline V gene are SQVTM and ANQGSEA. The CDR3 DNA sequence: TGCAGCGTGTTAGCGGGGTACACAGATACGCAGTATTTT. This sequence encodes CSVLAGYTDTQYF.

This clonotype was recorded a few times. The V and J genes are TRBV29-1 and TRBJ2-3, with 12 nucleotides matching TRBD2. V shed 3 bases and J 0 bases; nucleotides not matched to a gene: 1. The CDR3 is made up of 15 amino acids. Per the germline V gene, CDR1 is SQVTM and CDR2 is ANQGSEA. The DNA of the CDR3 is TGCAGCGTTGAGACTAGCGGGAGTAGCACAGATACGCAGTATTTT. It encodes CSVETSGSSTDTQYF.

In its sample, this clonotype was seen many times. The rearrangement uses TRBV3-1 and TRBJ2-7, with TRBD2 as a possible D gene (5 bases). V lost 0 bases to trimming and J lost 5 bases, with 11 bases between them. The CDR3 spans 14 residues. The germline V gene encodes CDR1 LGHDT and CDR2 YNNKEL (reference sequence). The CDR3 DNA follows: TGTGCCAGCAGCCAAGACGAGGGTAAGGACGAGCAGTACTTC. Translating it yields CASSQDEGKDEQYF.